The source of this TCR beta chain is a study of shared clonotypes between healthy human individuals. Germline values: CDR1 SGHVS, CDR2 FNYEAQ. The CDR3 extends over 16 amino acids. Trimming took 4 bases from V and 5 from J; bases not matched to a gene: 13. Adults of Caucasian background living in Nashville, Tennessee made up all donors. Unsorted PBMCs provided DNA that was sequenced on ten immunoSEQ deep assay plates. Per the original data handling: Without quality scores, immunoSEQ junctional reads could not be filtered like full-length reads. The protocol was immunoSEQ multiplex PCR, while the TCRdb copy is restricted to in-frame clones and leaves out a portion. V and J calls and clone size follow that table, whereas D and trimming were derived from the DNA. The sample has more than 450,000 clones; around 79% are singletons.

The sequence was obtained from a woman aged 40 to 50 in good health. Some clones in this sample may be carry-over from other donors' samples. The sample taken for sequencing was PBMCs. The chain couples TRBV7-6 to TRBJ1-1; TRBD1 aligns across 7 bases. CDR3 bases: TGTGCCAGCAGCTCGTCCGTGGACAGGCGCTTAACTGAAGCTTTCTTT. This translates into CASSSSVDRRLTEAFF.